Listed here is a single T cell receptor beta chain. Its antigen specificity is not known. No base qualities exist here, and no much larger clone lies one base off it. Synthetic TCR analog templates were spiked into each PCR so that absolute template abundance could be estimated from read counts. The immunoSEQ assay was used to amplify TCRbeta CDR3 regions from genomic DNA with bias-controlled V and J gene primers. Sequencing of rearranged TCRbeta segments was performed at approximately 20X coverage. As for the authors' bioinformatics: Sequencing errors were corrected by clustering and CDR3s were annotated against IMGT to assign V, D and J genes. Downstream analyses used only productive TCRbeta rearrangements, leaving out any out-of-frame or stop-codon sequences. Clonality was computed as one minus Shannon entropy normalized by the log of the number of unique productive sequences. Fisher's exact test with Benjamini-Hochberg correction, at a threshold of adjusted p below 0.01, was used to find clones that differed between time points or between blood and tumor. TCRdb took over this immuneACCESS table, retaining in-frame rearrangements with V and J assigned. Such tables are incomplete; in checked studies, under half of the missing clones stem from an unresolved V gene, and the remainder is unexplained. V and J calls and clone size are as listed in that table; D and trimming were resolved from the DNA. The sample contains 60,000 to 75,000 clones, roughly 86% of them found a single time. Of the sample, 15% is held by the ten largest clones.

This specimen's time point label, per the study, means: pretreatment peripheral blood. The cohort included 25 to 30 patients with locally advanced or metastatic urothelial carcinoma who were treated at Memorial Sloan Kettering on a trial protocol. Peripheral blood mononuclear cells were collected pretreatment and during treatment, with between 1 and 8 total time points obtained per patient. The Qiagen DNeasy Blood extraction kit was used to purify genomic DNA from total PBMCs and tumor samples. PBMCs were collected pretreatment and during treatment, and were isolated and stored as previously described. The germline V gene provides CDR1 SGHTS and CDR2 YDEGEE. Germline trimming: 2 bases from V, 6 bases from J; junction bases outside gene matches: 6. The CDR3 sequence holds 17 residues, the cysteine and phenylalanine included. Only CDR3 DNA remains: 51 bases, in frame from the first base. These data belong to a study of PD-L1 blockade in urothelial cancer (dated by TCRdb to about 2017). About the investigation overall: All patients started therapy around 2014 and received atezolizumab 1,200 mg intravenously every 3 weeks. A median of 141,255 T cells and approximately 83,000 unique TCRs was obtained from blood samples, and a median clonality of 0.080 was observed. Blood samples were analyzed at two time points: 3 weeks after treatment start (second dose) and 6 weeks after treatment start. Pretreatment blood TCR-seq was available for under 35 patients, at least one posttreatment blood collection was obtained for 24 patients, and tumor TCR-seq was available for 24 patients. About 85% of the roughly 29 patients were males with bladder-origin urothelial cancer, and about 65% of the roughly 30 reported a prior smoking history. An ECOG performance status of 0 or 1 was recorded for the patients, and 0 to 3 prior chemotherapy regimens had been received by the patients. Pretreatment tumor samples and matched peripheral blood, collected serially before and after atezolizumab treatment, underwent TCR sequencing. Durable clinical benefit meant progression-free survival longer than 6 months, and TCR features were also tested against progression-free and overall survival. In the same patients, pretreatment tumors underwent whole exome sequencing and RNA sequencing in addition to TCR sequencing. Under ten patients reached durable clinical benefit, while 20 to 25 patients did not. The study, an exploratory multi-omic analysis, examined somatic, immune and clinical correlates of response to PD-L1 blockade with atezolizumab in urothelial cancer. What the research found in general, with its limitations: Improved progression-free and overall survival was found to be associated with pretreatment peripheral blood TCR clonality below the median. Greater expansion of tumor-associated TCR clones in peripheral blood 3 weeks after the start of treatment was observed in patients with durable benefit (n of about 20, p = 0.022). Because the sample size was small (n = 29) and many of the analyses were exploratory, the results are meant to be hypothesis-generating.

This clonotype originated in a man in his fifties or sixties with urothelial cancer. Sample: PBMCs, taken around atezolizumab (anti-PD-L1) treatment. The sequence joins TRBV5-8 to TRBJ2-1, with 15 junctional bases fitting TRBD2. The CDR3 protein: CASSLLRTSGGVNEQFF. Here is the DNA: TGTGCCAGCAGCTTACTTAGGACTAGCGGGGGGGTCAATGAGCAGTTCTTC.